The present entry profiles one T cell receptor beta chain with its context. This clonotype was detected ten times or more. No antigen is known for it. Base qualities are not recorded, but no much larger clone differs from it by a single base. TCR cDNA was synthesized by 5'RACE template switching, through which a universal primer site and unique molecular identifiers were introduced. Priming for cDNA synthesis came from both the TCR alpha and TCR beta constant segments. Library amplification involved two PCR steps, and the second step added sample barcodes and sequencing adapters. Sequencing of libraries was performed on Illumina HiSeq 2500 (2x100 bp) or NovaSeq (2x150 bp). On the study's bioinformatics: Demultiplexing of reads and collapsing into UMI consensus sequences were performed with MIGEC, and V(D)J alignment was carried out with MiXCR. Vaccine-responding clonotypes were identified with edgeR using replicate PBMC samples, with FDR below 0.01 and a log2 fold change above 5 up to day 15 being required. Each bulk clonotype received a CD4 or CD8 identity based on whether the sequenced CD4 or CD8 repertoire contained that clonotype at higher abundance. TCRdb cleaned the public reads at Q25 with fastp, built clones with MiXCR and kept in-frame beta chains. Rows merge per CDR3 protein into single entries with the most common DNA and genes. The V and J calls and clone size are TCRdb's, not the authors'. The sample table contains approximately 300,000 distinct CDR3 sequences; only one count was recorded for 8.5% to 10% of them. The ten largest clonotypes hold about a sixth of the sample.

This record comes from a study of T cells after yellow fever vaccination (dated by TCRdb to between 2019 and 2020). Study-wide context: The SMART-Seq v4 Ultra Low Input RNA kit was used to prepare libraries from fractions with low cell numbers. Two healthy male donors, one aged 18 to 30 and one aged 30 to 40 years, were included in the cohort. To follow T-cell clones before and after both primary and booster YFV17D yellow fever vaccination, bulk TCR alpha and beta repertoires underwent longitudinal sequencing. Blood was collected at multiple timepoints before and after primary and secondary immunization, and bulk PBMC replicates and cell subsets were isolated. The research as a whole found: Compared with the primary T-cell response, the secondary T-cell response was faster but weaker, reaching its peak on day 5 rather than on day 15. After the booster, most clones that had expanded after primary vaccination were detected again (approximately 96% of CD4 and about 88% of CD8), suggesting broad maintenance of memory. A small share of clonotypes occurred in both CD4 and CD8 compartments, likely arising from convergent recombination. Computational filtering was needed because FACS-sorted repertoires could contain abundant contaminating clonotypes from the bulk population. Because only two donors were included in the study, the extent to which the findings can be generalized is limited.

CDR1 and CDR2 (SGHTA, FQGNSA) derive from the germline V gene. A distance of 6 bases separates the germline ends of V and J, which lose 2 bases and 7 bases respectively. The CDR3 runs 12 amino acids, cysteine and phenylalanine included. Only the CDR3 region is kept as DNA, spanning 36 bases read in frame from base 1. What the treatment or condition label conveys for this sample: live attenuated yellow fever vaccine strain. At each blood-draw timepoint, two biological replicates of bulk PBMCs were collected. A standard Ficoll-Paque protocol was used to isolate PBMCs from peripheral blood. TriZol was used to extract RNA from bulk PBMCs, from CD4 and CD8 fractions, and from dextramer-positive and dextramer-negative fractions.

Sample: PBMCs, taken on the day of the first yellow fever vaccination. The chain was built from TRBV7-2 and TRBJ2-4; the D gene assignment is ambiguous. The origin of this receptor is a man aged 18 to 29 who received the YFV17D yellow fever vaccine. In nucleotides, the sequence is TGTGCCAGCAGCTTAAACGGGAACATTCAGTACTTC. This encodes CASSLNGNIQYF.